The 8 T cell receptor beta chains in this list originate from one sample, sequenced in a study of Ad26.COV2.S vaccination and SARS-CoV-2 variants. TCRdb keeps only in-frame clones here, not all; method: immunoSEQ multiplex PCR. The sample yields around 350,000 clones, approximately 90% seen once. The sample in question was peripheral blood, obtained after recovery from COVID-19. These receptors were obtained from a human donor who had recovered from COVID-19.

Notes on this clone: The same CDR3 can be traced to other DNA sequences in this sample. The chain links TRBV5-4 to TRBJ2-3; no definite D call. CDR1 and CDR2 (germline): SGHNT, YYREEE (reference sequence). This CDR3 spans 12 amino acids. V dropped 4 bases and J dropped 3 bases, with 6 bases sitting between them. CDR3 nucleotides: TGTGCCAGCAGCCCCCGTACAGATACGCAGTATTTT. This codes for CASSPRTDTQYF.

This clone was recorded only once. This chain uses TRBV18 with TRBJ1-4; 10 positions agree with TRBD1. This CDR3 contains 15 residues. V shed 6 bases, J shed 11 bases, and the junction held 12 bases outside the gene matches. Germline V CDR1 and CDR2: KGHSH, LQKENI. The CDR3 DNA sequence: TGTGCCAGCTCCCCGCCGGGACAGGGGACGTTGAAACTGTTTTTT. Its translation: CASSPPGQGTLKLFF.

J is TRBJ2-2 and V is TRBV7-2; D is perhaps TRBD1 (6 bases). CDR1 SGHTA and CDR2 FQGNSA come from the germline V gene. Trimming shortened V by 4 bases and J by 9 bases, and 21 bases separated the two germline ends. The CDR3 consists of 16 residues. CDR3: CASSSSGTRGARELFF. The CDR3 DNA reads as TGTGCCAGCAGCTCCTCCGGGACAAGGGGCGCGCGGGAGCTGTTTTTT.

This rearrangement joins TRBV10-3 to TRBJ2-3; possibly TRBD1 or TRBD2 for D (5 bases each). The CDR3 is 14 residues long. Germline V gene sequence: CDR1 ENHRY, CDR2 SYGVKD. V gave up 2 bases and J gave up 4 bases, with 10 bases separating them. The CDR3 DNA sequence: TGTGCCATCAGTGAGGGGGCGCGGGCAGATACGCAGTATTTT. Translated, it gives CAISEGARADTQYF.

This chain uses TRBV6-5 with TRBJ1-1; unclear D gene. The V end lost 8 bases, the J end lost 0 bases, and 10 bases lay between the germline ends. Germline lookup yields CDR1 MNHEY and CDR2 SVGAGI. The CDR3 runs to 13 residues. Here the CDR3 reads CASRTLLNTEAFF. The DNA for the CDR3 is TGTGCCAGCCGAACCCTTCTGAACACTGAAGCTTTCTTT.

The rearrangement joins TRBV18 to TRBJ2-5; D unclear. V was clipped by 2 bases and J by 4 bases, with 17 bases between them. Germline V lookup: CDR1 KGHSH, CDR2 LQKENI. This CDR3 is built from 16 residues. CDR3 bases: TGTGCCAGCTCACCAGTGGCAGGTTTTAGGTCAGAGACCCAGTACTTC. This gives the protein CASSPVAGFRSETQYF.

The chain recombines TRBV9 with TRBJ2-1; TRBD2 matches at 7 bases. The CDR3 extends over 15 amino acids. CDR1 SGDLS and CDR2 YYNGEE come from the germline V gene. The V gene end was trimmed by 0 bases and the J gene end by 4 bases; junction bases not matched to a gene: 4. CDR3 amino acids: CASSVGGRGYNEQFF. CDR3 coding DNA: TGTGCCAGCAGCGTAGGAGGGAGGGGATACAATGAGCAGTTCTTC. Drawing the rest from reference TRBV9 and TRBJ2-1, the complete variable domain is DSGVTQTPKHLITATGQRVTLRCSPRSGDLSVYWYQQSLDQGLQFLIQYYNGEERAKGNILERFSAQQFPDLHSELNLSSLELGDSALYFCASSVGGRGYNEQFFGPGTRLTVL.

CDR3 residues: CASSPVETQYF. In DNA form, the CDR3 reads TGCGCCAGCAGCCCCGTGGAGACCCAGTACTTC. The V call is TRBV5-1, the J call TRBJ2-5, with D uncertain. The CDR3 runs to 11 residues. Trimming removed 4 bases from V and 5 bases from J, with 6 bases in between. Germline assignment: CDR1 SGHRS and CDR2 YFSETQ.